This T cell receptor beta chain was recovered during a study of T-cell memory formation after mild COVID-19. Study at large: Largely donor-specific TCR clusters were found.

Via MiXCR, TCRdb re-called the 5' RACE reads, giving one row per CDR3 protein. The sample consists of 400,000 to 500,000 distinct CDR3 sequences, approximately 18% of them appearing once. The germline V gene has CDR1 MNHNS and CDR2 SASEGT. V was pared by 1 base and J by 5 bases, with 5 bases between. The CDR3 contains 12 residues. This TCR came from a man aged 18 to 29 who had mild COVID-19 (a few samples of this study predate the infection). Cell type and time point are not known. The source material was PBMCs or a T cell subset sorted from them (not recorded which). The chain joins TRBV6-1 to TRBJ1-1, with D unclear. The chain's CDR3 is CASSEEWTEAFF. The CDR3 DNA follows: TGTGCCAGCAGTGAAGAGTGGACTGAAGCTTTCTTT.